Below are 29 T cell receptor beta chains sequenced from a single sample in a study of blood T cell repertoires in COVID-19. Measured with immunoSEQ multiplex PCR; TCRdb has only the in-frame clones, and not every one. The sample contains roughly 570,000 clones, 70% to 90% of which appear only once. The material sequenced was peripheral blood. Receptor source: a woman aged 50 to 60 with COVID-19, enrolled during active disease.

The chain is built from TRBV7-9 and TRBJ1-1, with TRBD1 matching over 8 bases. The CDR3 runs 16 residues. CDR1 is SEHNR, CDR2 FQNEAQ, per germline (reference sequence). V lost 4 bases and J lost 2; bases outside the gene matches: 9. The CDR3 region has the DNA TGTGCCAGCAGCTCCGCAAGGACAGGGATAAACACTGAAGCTTTCTTT. Encoded protein: CASSSARTGINTEAFF.

This clone has a handful of counts. The chain uses TRBV27 and TRBJ2-7, with a tentative D call TRBD1 (6 bases). With 3 bases removed from V and 3 bases from J, the gap between germline ends came to 9 bases. CDR1 MNHEY and CDR2 SMNVEV come from the germline V gene (reference sequence). The CDR3 has 13 residues. As DNA, the CDR3 is TGTGCCAGCAGTTTGGCCAGGGGCTACGAGCAGTACTTC. Translated: CASSLARGYEQYF.

V is TRBV29-1 and J is TRBJ2-7; TRBD1 aligns across 7 bases. The germline V gene encodes CDR1 SQVTM and CDR2 ANQGSEA. With V trimmed by 7 bases and J by 3 bases, 6 bases remained unmatched. CDR3 length: 12 residues. The CDR3 DNA reads TGCAGCGCCCGGGACAGTGACTACGAGCAGTACTTC. This encodes CSARDSDYEQYF.

The chain couples TRBV19 to TRBJ1-2; D is perhaps TRBD1 (5 bases). The germline gives CDR1 LNHDA, CDR2 SQIVND (reference sequence). This CDR3 has 13 amino acids. The V and J ends lost 2 bases and 8 bases respectively, with 12 bases between them. The CDR3: CASSIIGANGYTF. CDR3 bases: TGTGCCAGTAGTATAATAGGGGCTAACGGCTACACCTTC.

This chain connects TRBV7-8 to TRBJ1-1; D is undetermined. Trimming shortened V by 5 bases and J by 5 bases, and 12 bases separated the two germline ends. Germline CDR1 SGHVS, CDR2 FQNEAQ. This CDR3 region has 13 residues. For the CDR3, the DNA is TGTGCCAGCAGCGCGATCCGGGAAACTGAAGCTTTCTTT. Protein: CASSAIRETEAFF.

This clone has just one count. The V gene is TRBV5-4, the J gene TRBJ2-7; 9 bases match TRBD1. Germline loops: CDR1 SGHNT, CDR2 YYREEE (reference sequence). CDR3 size: 15 residues. The ends lost 0 bases at V and 5 bases at J; junction bases unmatched: 6. CDR3 DNA sequence: TGTGCCAGCAGCTTGGGTCATGGGACAGGGAACGAGCAGTACTTC. Translation: CASSLGHGTGNEQYF.

This clone was seen only a few times. V gene TRBV4-1 combines with J gene TRBJ2-1; 10 bases are shared with TRBD2. Trimming at V came to 0 bases and at J to 0 bases, leaving 11 bases not matched to a gene. The CDR3 sequence is 20 residues long. CDR1 MGHRA and CDR2 YSYEKL come from the germline V gene. This CDR3 reads CASSQDSVAGGPSSYNEQFF. The CDR3 DNA follows: TGCGCCAGCAGCCAAGACTCAGTAGCGGGGGGCCCCAGCTCCTACAATGAGCAGTTCTTC.

The rearrangement joins TRBV11-3 to TRBJ2-3, with a possible D match to TRBD2 (5 bases). Trimming removed 4 bases from V and 0 bases from J, with 8 bases in between. Germline V gives CDR1 SGHNT, CDR2 YENEEA. The CDR3 consists of 14 residues. DNA for the CDR3: TGTGCCAGCAGCTCGGGGATTAGCACAGATACGCAGTATTTT. Protein sequence: CASSSGISTDTQYF.

The genes are TRBV6-5 and TRBJ1-2; D remains ambiguous. The V gene lost 6 bases and the J gene lost 0 bases, with 14 bases spanning the gap. The CDR3 loop spans 15 amino acids. From germline, CDR1 is MNHEY and CDR2 SVGAGI. The CDR3, as DNA: TGTGCCAGCAGGCCCTATTTAGTAGCTAACTATGGCTACACCTTC. It yields the protein CASRPYLVANYGYTF.

This chain uses TRBV6-6 with TRBJ1-4, with TRBD1 matching over 9 bases. The CDR3 is 16 residues long. From germline, CDR1 is MNHNY and CDR2 SVGAGI (reference sequence). The V gene end was trimmed by 5 bases and the J gene end by 8 bases; junction bases not matched to a gene: 12. Here the CDR3 reads CASSPKGDRVSEKLFF. CDR3 coding DNA: TGTGCCAGCAGTCCCAAAGGGGACAGGGTGAGCGAAAAACTGTTTTTT.

The rearrangement joins TRBV30 to TRBJ2-5, with a weak D call TRBD1 (6 bases). This CDR3 contains 15 residues. Trimming took 0 bases from V and 4 from J, leaving 15 bases between them. The germline gives CDR1 GTSNPN, CDR2 SVGIG (reference sequence). CDR3 nucleotides: TGTGCCTGGAGTGTACTAGGGGGAACTGGAGAGACCCAGTACTTC. This encodes CAWSVLGGTGETQYF.

The chain is built from TRBV9 and TRBJ2-3; TRBD2 matches 7 bases. The V segment lost 6 bases and the J segment 3 bases; nucleotides outside the gene matches: 4. Germline V gene lookup returns CDR1 SGDLS and CDR2 YYNGEE. This CDR3 is built from 13 residues. DNA of the CDR3: TGTGCCAGCAACGTGGGGGGGACAGATACGCAGTATTTT. It translates to CASNVGGTDTQYF.

V is TRBV7-8 and J is TRBJ1-1; D uncertain. V gave up 3 bases and J gave up 1 base, with 6 bases separating them. The CDR3 has 13 amino acids. Per the germline V gene, CDR1 is SGHVS and CDR2 is FQNEAQ. This CDR3 is CASSFFKNTEAFF. The CDR3 DNA reads as TGTGCCAGCAGCTTTTTTAAGAACACTGAAGCTTTCTTT. The whole variable domain, filled in from reference TRBV7-8 and TRBJ1-1, reads GAGVSQSPRYKVAKRGQDVALRCDPISGHVSLFWYQQALGQGPEFLTYFQNEAQLDKSGLPSDRFFAERPEGSVSTLKIQRTQQEDSAVYLCASSFFKNTEAFFGQGTRLTVV.

V is TRBV7-6 and J is TRBJ2-3; TRBD1 agrees at 9 bases. CDR1 and CDR2 from the germline V gene are SGHVS and FNYEAQ. The CDR3 length is 17 residues. The junction had 11 bases not matched to a gene; V was cut back by 5 bases and J by 2 bases. CDR3 amino acids: CASSRTGGWAPTDTQYF. The CDR3 coding sequence is TGTGCCAGCAGCCGTACAGGGGGCTGGGCACCCACAGATACGCAGTATTTT.

The chain recombines TRBV16 with TRBJ2-3; D gene ambiguous. V lost 4 bases and J lost 3, with 14 bases in between. CDR1 is KGHSY and CDR2 is FQNENV in the germline V gene. The CDR3 consists of 15 residues. The CDR3 region is CASSPGVKKTDTQYF. CDR3 bases: TGTGCCAGCAGCCCAGGCGTTAAAAAGACAGATACGCAGTATTTT.

The genes are TRBV2 and TRBJ2-6, with D perhaps matching TRBD2 (5 bases). Germline CDR1 and CDR2: SNHLY and FYNNEI. The CDR3 is 13 residues long. Trimming removed 10 bases from V and 2 bases from J, with 9 bases in between. The CDR3 nucleotides are TGTGCCACCGCGGGTCCTGGGGCCAACGTCCTGACTTTC. Protein sequence: CATAGPGANVLTF.

The chain uses TRBV6-1 and TRBJ1-1; 7 bases are a match to TRBD1. The CDR3 length is 12 residues. Germline assignment: CDR1 MNHNS and CDR2 SASEGT. V trimming: 1 base; J trimming: 10 bases; junction bases outside the gene matches: 3. The CDR3 protein is CASSEVRGRAFF. The CDR3 DNA reads as TGTGCCAGCAGTGAAGTAAGGGGGCGAGCTTTCTTT.

This chain uses TRBV7-2 with TRBJ2-2; 14 bases are shared with TRBD2. CDR1 and CDR2 from the germline V gene are SGHTA and FQGNSA. The V gene end was trimmed by 3 bases and the J gene end by 5 bases; junction bases not matched to a gene: 2. This CDR3 comprises 16 residues. CDR3 coding DNA: TGTGCCAGCAGCTTTGGACTAGCGGGGGGTACCGGGGAGCTGTTTTTT. It translates to CASSFGLAGGTGELFF.

The rearrangement links TRBV3-1 (or the pseudogene TRBV3-2) to TRBJ2-6; D call uncertain. This CDR3 is 17 amino acids long. CDR1 and CDR2 (germline): LGHDT, YNNKEL (reference sequence). Trimming left V 2 bases short and J 5 bases short, with 16 bases between. The CDR3 coding sequence is TGTGCCAGCAGCCAACTCTACAGCTACGAGTGGGCCAACGTCCTGACTTTC. Protein: CASSQLYSYEWANVLTF.

The chain combines TRBV5-1 with TRBJ2-3; 10 bases are a match to TRBD1. The CDR3 is 17 amino acids. Per germline, CDR1 SGHRS and CDR2 YFSETQ. V shed 0 bases, J shed 1 base, and the junction held 5 bases outside the gene matches. CDR3 region: CASSLATGGSGTDTQYF. The DNA of the CDR3 is TGCGCCAGCAGCTTGGCGACAGGGGGCAGTGGCACAGATACGCAGTATTTT. The full variable domain, rest sourced from reference TRBV5-1 and TRBJ2-3, is KAGVTQTPRYLIKTRGQQVTLSCSPISGHRSVSWYQQTPGQGLQFLFEYFSETQRNKGNFPGRFSGRQFSNSRSEMNVSTLELGDSALYLCASSLATGGSGTDTQYFGPGTRLTVL.

The rearrangement joins TRBV15 to TRBJ2-7, with D possibly TRBD1 on 6 matching bases. There are 14 residues in the CDR3. The germline V gene has CDR1 LNHNV and CDR2 YYDKDF (reference sequence). Trimming removed 5 bases from V and 2 bases from J, with 13 bases in between. The DNA of the CDR3 is TGTGCCACCAGCCGCCTGACAGGACCCTACGAGCAGTACTTC. Its protein is CATSRLTGPYEQYF.

The rearrangement uses TRBV6-5 and TRBJ1-2; no clear D. Looked up from germline, CDR1 is MNHEY and CDR2 is SVGAGI. CDR3 length: 15 amino acids. V was pared by 0 bases and J by 4 bases, with 12 bases between. CDR3 bases: TGTGCCAGCAGTTACTCCCAGAGACACGTCTATGGCTACACCTTC. Encoded protein: CASSYSQRHVYGYTF.

This chain uses TRBV1 with TRBJ1-1; the D segment call TRBD1 is taken from the table without a DNA check. TRBV1 corresponds to a pseudogene. The CDR3 contains 20 residues. In DNA, the CDR3 is TGCACCAGCAGACCCAAAAAAGTCTGGACAGGGGGCGCGGGTAACACTGAAGCTTTCTTT. Residues: CTSRPKKVWTGGAGNTEAFF.

This clone has just one count. V and J are TRBV2 and TRBJ1-1; TRBD1 might be the D (6 bases). V was clipped by 7 bases and J by 4 bases, with 13 bases between them. The CDR3 contains 13 residues. The germline gives CDR1 SNHLY, CDR2 FYNNEI. The CDR3 bases are TGTGCCAGCACGGCAGGGGATGTCACTGAAGCTTTCTTT. Translated: CASTAGDVTEAFF.

This clone was recorded only once. V usage is TRBV5-1 and J usage is TRBJ2-1; 11 bases line up with TRBD2. CDR1 SGHRS and CDR2 YFSETQ come from the germline V gene. This CDR3 has 20 amino acids. Trimming took 0 bases from V and 5 from J; bases not matched to a gene: 16. CDR3 sequence: CASSLVAGGPRSGLNNEQFF. DNA for the CDR3: TGCGCCAGCAGCTTGGTAGCGGGGGGGCCGAGATCCGGACTTAACAATGAGCAGTTCTTC.

The J gene is TRBJ2-3, the V gene TRBV18, with a tentative D call TRBD2 (5 bases). Germline CDR1 KGHSH, CDR2 LQKENI. The CDR3 runs to 16 residues. Trimming took off 2 bases at V and 2 bases at J, with 14 bases between the two ends. The CDR3 DNA is TGTGCCAGCTCACCAGGGAGACTGGCGAACACAGATACGCAGTATTTT. It translates to CASSPGRLANTDTQYF.

CDR3 nucleotides: TGTGCCAGCAGCTTAAAAGCGGAAGGCGGGGAGCTGTTTTTT. Encoded protein: CASSLKAEGGELFF. The rearrangement uses TRBV7-3 and TRBJ2-2, with D perhaps TRBD2 (5 bases). This CDR3 is 14 amino acids long. Germline V lookup: CDR1 SGHTA, CDR2 FQGTGA. V shed 1 base and J shed 7 bases, with 10 bases lying between them.

Ten or more counts support this clone. V usage is TRBV6-2 or TRBV6-3 and J usage is TRBJ1-1; D ambiguous. The CDR3 runs 13 residues. V was clipped by 5 bases and J by 0 bases, with 7 bases between them. The V gene's germline CDR1 is MNHEY and CDR2 SVGEGT. The CDR3, as DNA: TGTGCCAGCAGTAGTCAGGTGAACACTGAAGCTTTCTTT. Amino acid sequence: CASSSQVNTEAFF.

This rearrangement joins TRBV5-1 to TRBJ1-1; D ambiguous. The germline gives CDR1 SGHRS, CDR2 YFSETQ. Deletions cut 0 bases from V and 0 bases from J, with 9 bases between. This CDR3 is built from 15 residues. CDR3 in DNA: TGCGCCAGCAGCTTGGATGTGGCCATGAACACTGAAGCTTTCTTT. Residues: CASSLDVAMNTEAFF.